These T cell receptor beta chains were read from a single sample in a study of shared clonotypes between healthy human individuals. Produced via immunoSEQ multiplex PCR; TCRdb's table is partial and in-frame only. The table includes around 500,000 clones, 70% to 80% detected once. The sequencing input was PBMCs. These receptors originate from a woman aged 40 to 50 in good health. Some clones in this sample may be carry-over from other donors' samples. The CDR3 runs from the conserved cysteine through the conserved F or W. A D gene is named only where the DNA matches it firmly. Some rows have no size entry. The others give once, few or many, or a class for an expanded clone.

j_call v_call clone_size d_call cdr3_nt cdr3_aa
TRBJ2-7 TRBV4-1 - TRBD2 TGCGCCAGCAGCCGGGGGACTAGCGACTCCTACGAGCAGTACTTC CASSRGTSDSYEQYF
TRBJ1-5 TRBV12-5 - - TGTGCTAGTGGTTTGTGGGGGACTGGACATAGCAATCAGCCCCAGCATTTT CASGLWGTGHSNQPQHF
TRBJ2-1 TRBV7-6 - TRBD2 TGTGCCAGCAGCTTAGGGGCGGGAGAGGGAGCCAATGAGCAGTTCTTC CASSLGAGEGANEQFF
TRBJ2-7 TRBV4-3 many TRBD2 TGCGCCAGCAGCCAAGATAGCGGGGATTACTACGAGCAGTACTTC CASSQDSGDYYEQYF
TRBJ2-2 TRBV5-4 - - TGTGCCAGCAGCAGTACGGGAGTCTCTGGGGAGCTGTTTTTT CASSSTGVSGELFF
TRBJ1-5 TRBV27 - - TGTGCCAGCAGTTCCCTCGCCAATCAGCCCCAGCATTTT CASSSLANQPQHF
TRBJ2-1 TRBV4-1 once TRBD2 TGCGCCAGCAGCCACGGGACTAGCGGGAGGGTATGGTACAATGAGCAGTTCTTC CASSHGTSGRVWYNEQFF
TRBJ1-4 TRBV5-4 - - TGTGCCAGCAGCTCTAGAGGAGAAAAACTGTTTTTT CASSSRGEKLFF
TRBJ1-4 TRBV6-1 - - TGTGCCAGCAGTGACGGGCAGGGCCGTAATGAAAAACTGTTTTTT CASSDGQGRNEKLFF
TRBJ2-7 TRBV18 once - TGTGCCAGCTCACCTGACGTCACCGACGAGCAGTACTTC CASSPDVTDEQYF
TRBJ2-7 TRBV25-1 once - TGTGCCAGCAGTGCTTTCTACGAGCAGTACTTC CASSAFYEQYF
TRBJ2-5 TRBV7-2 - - TGTGCCAGCAGCGCCGGGACAAGCCTTCAAGAGACCCAGTACTTC CASSAGTSLQETQYF
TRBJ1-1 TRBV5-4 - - TGTGCCAGCAGAACTCAGCCCGGAGATCTAGCTTTCTTT CASRTQPGDLAFF
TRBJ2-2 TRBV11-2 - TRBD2 TGTGCCAGCAGCCCAAGAGGGACTAGCGGGAAACACACCGGGGAGCTGTTTTTT CASSPRGTSGKHTGELFF
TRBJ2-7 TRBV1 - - TGCACCAGCAGCCAAGACCCCGGCTCGGGGGCTTGGCACTACGAGCAGTACTTC CTSSQDPGSGAWHYEQYF
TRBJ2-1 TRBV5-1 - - TGCGCCAGCAGCTTCACACCGGGACTGGCTTACAATGAGCAGTTCTTC CASSFTPGLAYNEQFF
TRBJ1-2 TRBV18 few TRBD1 TGTGCCAGCTCACTAGGGACAGAGGCGGGCTACACCTTC CASSLGTEAGYTF